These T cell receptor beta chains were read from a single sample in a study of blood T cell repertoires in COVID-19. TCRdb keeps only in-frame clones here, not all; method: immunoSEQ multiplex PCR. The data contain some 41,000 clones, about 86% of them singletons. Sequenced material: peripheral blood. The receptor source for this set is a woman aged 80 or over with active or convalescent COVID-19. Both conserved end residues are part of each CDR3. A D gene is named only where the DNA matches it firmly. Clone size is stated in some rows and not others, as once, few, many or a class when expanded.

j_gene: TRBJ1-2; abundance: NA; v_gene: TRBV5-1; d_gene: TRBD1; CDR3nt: TGCGCCAGCGGTACACAGGGGAACTATGGCTACACCTTC; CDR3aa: CASGTQGNYGYTF
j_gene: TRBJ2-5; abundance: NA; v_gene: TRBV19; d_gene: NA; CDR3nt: TGTGCCAGTAGCCCCGTGGGGGGTGCAGTGACAGAGACCCAGTACTTC; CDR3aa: CASSPVGGAVTETQYF
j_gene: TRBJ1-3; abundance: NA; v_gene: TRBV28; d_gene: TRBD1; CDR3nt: TGTGCCAGCAGTTTAAACGGTGTCAGGGGGCTTCACTCTGGAAACACCATATATTTT; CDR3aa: CASSLNGVRGLHSGNTIYF
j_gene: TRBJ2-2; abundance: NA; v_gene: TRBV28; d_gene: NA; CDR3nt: TGTGCCAGCAGTTTGGGTGGGCCGTACACCGGGGAGCTGTTTTTT; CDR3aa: CASSLGGPYTGELFF
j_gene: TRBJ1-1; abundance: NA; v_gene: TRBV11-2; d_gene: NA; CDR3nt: TGTGCCAGCAGCTTAGCCCAGACAGCGATGAACACTGAAGCTTTCTTT; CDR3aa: CASSLAQTAMNTEAFF
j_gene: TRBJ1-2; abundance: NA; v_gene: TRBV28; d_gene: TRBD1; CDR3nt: TGTGCCAGCAGCGGAGGGGGACAGGGGGCCCTCTATGGCTACACCTTC; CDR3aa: CASSGGGQGALYGYTF
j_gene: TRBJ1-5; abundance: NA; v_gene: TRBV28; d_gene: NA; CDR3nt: TGTGCCAGCAGAATGGGGCAAGGCGGCAATCAGCCCCAGCATTTT; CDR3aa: CASRMGQGGNQPQHF
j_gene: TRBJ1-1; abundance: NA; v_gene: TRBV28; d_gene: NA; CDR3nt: TGTGCCAGCAGTGGTCCCACAGGTAACACTGAAGCTTTCTTT; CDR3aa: CASSGPTGNTEAFF
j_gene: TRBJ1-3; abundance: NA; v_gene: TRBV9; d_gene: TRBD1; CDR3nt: TGTGCCAGCAGCCAGGGACAGCAGGGAAACACCATATATTTT; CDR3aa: CASSQGQQGNTIYF
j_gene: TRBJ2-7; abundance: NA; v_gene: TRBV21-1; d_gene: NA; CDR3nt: TGTGCCAGCAGCAAGGGCATCTGTTGGATCAGCTCCTACGAGCAGTACTTC; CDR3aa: CASSKGICWISSYEQYF
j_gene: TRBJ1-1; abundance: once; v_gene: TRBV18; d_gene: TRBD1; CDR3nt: TGTGCCAGCTCCCCTGGACAGGTCCTTATGAACACTGAAGCTTTCTTT; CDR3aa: CASSPGQVLMNTEAFF
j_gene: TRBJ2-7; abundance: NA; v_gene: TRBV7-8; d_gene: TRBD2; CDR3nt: TGTGCCAGCAGCTTTGGGACTAGCGGGAGCCGGCCCTACGAGCAGTACTTC; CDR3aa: CASSFGTSGSRPYEQYF
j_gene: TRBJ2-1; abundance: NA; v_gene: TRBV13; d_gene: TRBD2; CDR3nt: TGTGCCAGCAGCTCCCAAGCGGGAGATAGATCCTACAATGAGCAGTTCTTC; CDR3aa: CASSSQAGDRSYNEQFF
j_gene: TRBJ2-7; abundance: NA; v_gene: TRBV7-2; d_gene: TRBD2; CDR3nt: TGTGCCAGCAGCTCGACTAGCGGGCAAGACTACGAGCAGTACTTC; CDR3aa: CASSSTSGQDYEQYF